This T cell receptor (beta chain) was obtained from a study of blood T cell repertoires in COVID-19. Comments on this clone: The sample contains more than one DNA sequence encoding this CDR3.

Assay used: immunoSEQ multiplex PCR; TCRdb lists only in-frame clones, some missing. Counted here are 200,000 or so clones, under 85% occurring once; the ten biggest clones make up approximately 6.5%. This receptor was identified in a middle-aged woman with acute or convalescent COVID-19. What was sequenced was peripheral blood.

CDR3 in amino acids: CASSFVGQFEQYF. CDR3 coding DNA: TGTGCCAGCAGCTTTGTGGGACAGTTCGAGCAGTACTTC. The chain has TRBV28 and TRBJ2-7, with 7 positions matching TRBD1. Per the germline V gene, CDR1 is MDHEN and CDR2 is SYDVKM. The J segment lost 6 bases and the V segment lost 6 bases, leaving 8 bases of the junction unmatched. This CDR3 spans 13 amino acids.